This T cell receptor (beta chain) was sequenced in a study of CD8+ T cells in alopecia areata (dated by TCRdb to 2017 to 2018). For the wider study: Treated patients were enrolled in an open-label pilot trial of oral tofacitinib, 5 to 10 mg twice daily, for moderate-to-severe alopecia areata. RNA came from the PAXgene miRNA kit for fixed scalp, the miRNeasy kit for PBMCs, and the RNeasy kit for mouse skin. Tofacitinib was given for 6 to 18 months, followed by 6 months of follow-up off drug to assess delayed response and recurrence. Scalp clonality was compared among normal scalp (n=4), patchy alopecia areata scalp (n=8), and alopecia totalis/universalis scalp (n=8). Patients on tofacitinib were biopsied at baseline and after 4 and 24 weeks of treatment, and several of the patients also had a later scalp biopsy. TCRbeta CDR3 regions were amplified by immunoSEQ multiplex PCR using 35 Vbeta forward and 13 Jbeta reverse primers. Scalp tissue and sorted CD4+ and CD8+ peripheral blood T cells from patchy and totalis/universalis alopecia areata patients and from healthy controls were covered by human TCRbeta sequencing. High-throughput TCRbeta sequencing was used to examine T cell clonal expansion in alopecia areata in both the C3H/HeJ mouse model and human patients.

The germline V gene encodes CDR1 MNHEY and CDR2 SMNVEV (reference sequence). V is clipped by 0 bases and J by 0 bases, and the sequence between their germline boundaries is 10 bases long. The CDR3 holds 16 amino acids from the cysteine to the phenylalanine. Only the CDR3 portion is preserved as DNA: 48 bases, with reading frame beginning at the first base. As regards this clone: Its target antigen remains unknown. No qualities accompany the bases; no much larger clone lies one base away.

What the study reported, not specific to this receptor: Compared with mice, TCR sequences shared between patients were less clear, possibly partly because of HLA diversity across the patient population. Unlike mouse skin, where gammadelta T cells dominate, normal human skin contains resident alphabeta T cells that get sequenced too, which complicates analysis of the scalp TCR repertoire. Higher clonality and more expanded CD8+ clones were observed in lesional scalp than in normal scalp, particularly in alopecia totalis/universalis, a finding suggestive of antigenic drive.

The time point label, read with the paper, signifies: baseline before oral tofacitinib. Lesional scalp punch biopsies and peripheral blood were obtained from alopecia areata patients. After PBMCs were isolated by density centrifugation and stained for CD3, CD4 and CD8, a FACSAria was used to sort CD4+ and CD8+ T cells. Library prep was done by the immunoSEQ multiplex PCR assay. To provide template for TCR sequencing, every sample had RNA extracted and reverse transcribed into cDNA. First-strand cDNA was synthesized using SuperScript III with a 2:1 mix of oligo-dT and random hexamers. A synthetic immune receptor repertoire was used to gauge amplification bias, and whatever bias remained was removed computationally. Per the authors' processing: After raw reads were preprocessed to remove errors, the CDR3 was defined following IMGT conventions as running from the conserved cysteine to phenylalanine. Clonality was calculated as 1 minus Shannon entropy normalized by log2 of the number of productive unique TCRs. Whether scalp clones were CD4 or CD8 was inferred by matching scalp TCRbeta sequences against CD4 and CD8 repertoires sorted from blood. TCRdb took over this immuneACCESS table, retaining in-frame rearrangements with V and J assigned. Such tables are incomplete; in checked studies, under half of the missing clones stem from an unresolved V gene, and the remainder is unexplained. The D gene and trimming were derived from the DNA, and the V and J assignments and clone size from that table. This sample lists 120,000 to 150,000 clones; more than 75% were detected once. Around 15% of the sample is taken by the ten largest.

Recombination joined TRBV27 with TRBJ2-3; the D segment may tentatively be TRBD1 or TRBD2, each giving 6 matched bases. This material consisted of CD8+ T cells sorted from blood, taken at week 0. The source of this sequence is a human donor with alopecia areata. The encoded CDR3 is CASSLSRGGSTDTQYF. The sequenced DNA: TGTGCCAGCAGTTTATCGCGAGGGGGGAGCACAGATACGCAGTATTTT.